Described below is a single T cell receptor (beta chain) sequence and its context. The data were obtained in a study of control samples from healthy donors and cancer patients. Clones were read by immunoSEQ multiplex PCR, and TCRdb kept only the in-frame ones, dropping some. The repertoire holds approximately 83,000 clones, with over 85% as singletons. Germline loops: CDR1 KGHSH, CDR2 LQKENI. The ends were cut back, 5 bases at V and 0 bases at J, with 11 bases in the middle. The CDR3 runs to 15 residues. This TCR came from a woman between 25 and 40 years old in good health. Sequenced sample: blood. The chain is built from TRBV18 and TRBJ1-3; possible D gene TRBD1, 5 bases. The CDR3 spells CASSTAGFSGNTIYF. CDR3 in DNA: TGTGCCAGCTCAACAGCAGGGTTCTCTGGAAACACCATATATTTT. The full variable domain, with the rest looked up from reference TRBV18 and TRBJ1-3, is NAGVMQNPRHLVRRRGQEARLRCSPMKGHSHVYWYRQLPEEGLKFMVYLQKENIIDESGMPKERFSAEFPKEGPSILRIQQVVRGDSAAYFCASSTAGFSGNTIYFGEGSWLTVV.